What follows is one TCR beta chain and its context. Its matching antigen is unknown. Investigators took 9.5 to 10 milliliters of peripheral blood from every donor. Looked up from germline, CDR1 is DFQATT and CDR2 is SNEGSKA (reference sequence). The CDR3 covers 16 residues. V dropped 5 bases and J dropped 3 bases, with 22 bases sitting between them. Next came a second PCR, run for about 7 to 12 cycles, which used a sample-barcoded 5' primer along with a J-beta primer mix. One entry per CDR3 protein, called by TCRdb with MiXCR from the 5' RACE reads. The repertoire consists of hundreds of thousands of distinct CDR3 sequences, with 45% to 70% occurring once and the leading ten covering around a quarter. These data originate in a study of blood T cells in healthy people across ages. Study-wide results and limits: Measured against age, TCR beta diversity per million T cells decreased in a roughly linear manner. Expanded clonotype shifts may have been confounded, as the donors had an unknown CMV status.

The sample taken for sequencing was blood. The TCR comes from a man aged 35-49 years in good health. The chain uses TRBV20-1 and TRBJ1-2, with D perhaps matching TRBD1 (5 bases). The CDR3 region has the DNA TGCAGTGCTCCTGGGGGTGGGGCTACCCAACACTATGGCTACACCTTC. Translation: CSAPGGGATQHYGYTF.